The clone carrying this TCR beta chain was seen a single time. These data come from a study of blood T cell repertoires in COVID-19. Overall study context: T cells, B-cell-depleted T cells, or PBMCs provided the cDNA or gDNA that served as material.

Authors' methods: Researchers report that nucleated cell counts were estimated from reference gene primer amplification. TCRdb's copy holds only in-frame clones and misses some; the assay was immunoSEQ multiplex PCR. V, J and clone size are those of that table, while D and trimming were read from the DNA. The data show approximately 280,000 clones, with around 91% seen just once and approximately 12% held by the top ten. The CDR3 contains 14 residues. The V gene's germline CDR1 is SNHLY and CDR2 FYNNEI. With 4 bases clipped from V and 1 base from J, the junction kept 3 bases outside the gene matches.

V and J are TRBV2 and TRBJ1-1; 7 bases are a match to TRBD1. This clonotype was sampled from a woman between 55 and 75 years old with acute or convalescent COVID-19. The sample comprised peripheral blood. The CDR3 spells CASSVQGPNTEAFF. In DNA form, the CDR3 reads TGTGCCAGCAGTGTACAGGGGCCGAACACTGAAGCTTTCTTT.